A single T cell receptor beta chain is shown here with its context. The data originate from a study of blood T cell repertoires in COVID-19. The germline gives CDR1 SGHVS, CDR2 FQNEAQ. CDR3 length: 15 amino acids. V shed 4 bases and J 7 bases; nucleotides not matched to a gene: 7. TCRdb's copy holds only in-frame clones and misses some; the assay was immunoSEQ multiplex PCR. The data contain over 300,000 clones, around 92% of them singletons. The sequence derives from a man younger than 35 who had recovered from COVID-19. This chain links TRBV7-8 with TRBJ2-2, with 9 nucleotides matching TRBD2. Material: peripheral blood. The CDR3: CASSYPGLASGELFF. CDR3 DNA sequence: TGTGCCAGCAGCTATCCAGGACTAGCGAGCGGGGAGCTGTTTTTT.